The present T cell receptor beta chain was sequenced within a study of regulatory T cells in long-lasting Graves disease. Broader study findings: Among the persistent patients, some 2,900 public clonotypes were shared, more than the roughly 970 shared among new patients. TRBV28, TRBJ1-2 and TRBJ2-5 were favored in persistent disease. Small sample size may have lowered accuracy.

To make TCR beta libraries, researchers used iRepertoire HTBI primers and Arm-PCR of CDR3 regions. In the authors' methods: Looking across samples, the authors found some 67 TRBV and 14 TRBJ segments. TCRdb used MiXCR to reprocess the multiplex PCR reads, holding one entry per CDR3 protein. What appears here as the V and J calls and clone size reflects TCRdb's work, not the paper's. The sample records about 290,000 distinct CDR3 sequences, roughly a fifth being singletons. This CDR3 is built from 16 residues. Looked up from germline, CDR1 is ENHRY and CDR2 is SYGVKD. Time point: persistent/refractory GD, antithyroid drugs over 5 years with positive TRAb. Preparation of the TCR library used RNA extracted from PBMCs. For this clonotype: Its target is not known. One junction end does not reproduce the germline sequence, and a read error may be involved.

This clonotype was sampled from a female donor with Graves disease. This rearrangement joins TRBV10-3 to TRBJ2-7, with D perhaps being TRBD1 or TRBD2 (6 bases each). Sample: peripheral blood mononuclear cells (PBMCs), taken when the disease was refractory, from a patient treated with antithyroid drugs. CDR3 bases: TGTGCCATCAGTGAGTCGAGAGGGGGGAGCGTGGCCGAGCGGTACTTC. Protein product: CAISESRGGSVAERYF.